This T cell receptor beta chain was captured by sequencing in a study of blood T cell repertoires in COVID-19 (TCRdb year 2020). About the investigation overall: The collaborator samples originated in the United States, Italy and Spain and spanned the acute and convalescent phases of COVID-19. The material from the prospective study consisted of cDNA or gDNA derived from T cells, B-cell-depleted T cells, or PBMCs. The samples were drawn from two sources: the first 160 participants of the ongoing ImmuneRACE study, and over 950 subjects contributed by 6 global collaborators. Subjects who had been exposed to COVID-19, were actively infected with it, or had recovered from it provided the deeply sampled blood TCRbeta repertoires that made up the dataset. The sample metadata nearly always contained a de-identified subject ID, COVID-19 status, age in years and sex. A freely available public database, intended as a resource for researchers studying the immune response to SARS-CoV-2, is where the repertoires were released. Where HLA class I and class II types were available, the types were taken from metadata supplied by the sample provider, not from assay-based typing.

A word on this clone: The specificity of this receptor is unknown. There are no base qualities to consult, and no much larger clone falls within one base.

TCRbeta CDR3 regions were amplified from genomic DNA by means of the immunoSEQ Assay, a bias-controlled multiplex PCR. The study's processing was this. Within the assay, amplification of reference gene primers was used to estimate how many nucleated cells each sample contained. Sequence reads were collapsed and filtered to measure the absolute abundance of every unique TCRbeta CDR3 rearrangement. For each sample, productive Simpson clonality was calculated as the square root of Simpson's diversity index across productive rearrangements. Entries here come from immuneACCESS through TCRdb and include only in-frame sequences with V and J called. Some clones fail to appear in such tables; in the studies checked, an unresolved V gene covers under half of the shortfall, and the cause of the remainder is unknown. V and J calls and clone size come straight from that table; D and trimming were deduced from the DNA. This sample has tens of thousands of clones in its table, and about nine tenths of those were observed once. Jointly, the top ten make up approximately 0.49% of the sample.

The study at large found these results: The quantity of clinical and demographic metadata differed by source and by participant and was supplied without curation.

In Seattle, one collaborating source enrolled patients while the infection was active and tracked those patients longitudinally over the course of disease. Collaborating institutions collected whole blood in K2EDTA tubes following their own protocols. Collaborator samples were shipped for TCRbeta analysis as frozen whole blood, isolated PBMCs, or DNA extracted from either sample type. There are 14 amino acids in the CDR3, from cysteine to phenylalanine inclusive. The kept DNA is CDR3 alone, 42 bases in frame from the first base. CDR1 MNHEY and CDR2 SVGEGT were looked up in the germline V gene. After removal of 5 bases from V and 5 bases from J, the junction retains 6 bases not matched to a gene.

The clonotype comes from a man aged 50 to 59 with COVID-19, enrolled during active disease. The sequenced material came from peripheral blood. The chain links TRBV6-2 or TRBV6-3 with TRBJ2-5; 9 bases in the middle match TRBD1. The CDR3 reads as follows: CASSGQGSGETQYF. At the DNA level, the sequence is TGTGCCAGCAGTGGACAGGGGTCCGGGGAGACCCAGTACTTC.